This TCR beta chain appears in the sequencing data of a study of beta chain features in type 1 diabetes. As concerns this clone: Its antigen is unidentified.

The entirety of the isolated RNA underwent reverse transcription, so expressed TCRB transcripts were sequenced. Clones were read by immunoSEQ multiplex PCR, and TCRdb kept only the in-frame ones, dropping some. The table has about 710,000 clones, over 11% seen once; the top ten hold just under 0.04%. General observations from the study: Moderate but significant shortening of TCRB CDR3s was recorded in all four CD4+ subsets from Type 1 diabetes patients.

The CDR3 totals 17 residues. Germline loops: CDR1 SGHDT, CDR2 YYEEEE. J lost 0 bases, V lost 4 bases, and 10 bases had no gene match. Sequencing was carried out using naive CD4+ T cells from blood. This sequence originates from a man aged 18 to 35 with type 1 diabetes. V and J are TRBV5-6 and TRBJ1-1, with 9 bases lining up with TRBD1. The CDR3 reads CASSPMTGGLLNTEAFF. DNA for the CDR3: TGTGCCAGCAGCCCCATGACAGGGGGTTTACTGAACACTGAAGCTTTCTTT.